Here is one TCR beta chain with its context. These data are taken from a study of blood T cell repertoires in COVID-19. Turning to the study itself: The United States, Italy and Spain were the sources of the acute and convalescent COVID-19 samples. PBMCs, B-cell-depleted T cells, or T cells were the source of the cDNA or gDNA that made up the material.

Methods used by the authors: Counts of nucleated cells, estimated from reference gene primer amplification, were obtained. Clones were sequenced by immunoSEQ multiplex PCR, and TCRdb holds only the in-frame ones, with some missing. V and J calls plus clone size are reproduced from that table; the DNA served to infer D and trimming. In the table there are 280,000 or so clones, 85% of which are singletons. Germline CDR1 SEHNR, CDR2 FQNEAQ (reference sequence). Trimming removed 2 bases at V and 5 bases at J, with 7 bases between. The CDR3 extends over 13 amino acids. V and J are TRBV7-9 and TRBJ1-5, with D tentatively TRBD1 (5 bases). The sequence was obtained from a human donor in a cohort sampled during active COVID-19. The source material was peripheral blood. CDR3 sequence: CASSLIRDQPQHF. The CDR3 DNA sequence: TGTGCCAGCAGCTTAATCAGGGATCAGCCCCAGCATTTT.